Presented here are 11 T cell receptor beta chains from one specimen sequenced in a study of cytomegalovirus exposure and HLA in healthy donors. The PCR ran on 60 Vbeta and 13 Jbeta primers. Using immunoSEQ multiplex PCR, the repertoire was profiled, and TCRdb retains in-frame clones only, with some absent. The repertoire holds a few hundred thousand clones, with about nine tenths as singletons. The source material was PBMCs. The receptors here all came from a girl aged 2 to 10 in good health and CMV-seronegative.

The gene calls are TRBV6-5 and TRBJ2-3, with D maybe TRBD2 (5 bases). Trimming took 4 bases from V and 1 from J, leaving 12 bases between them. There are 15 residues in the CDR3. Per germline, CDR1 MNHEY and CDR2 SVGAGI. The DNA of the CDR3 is TGTGCCAGCAGTTCCGCTAGCTCGGGCACAGATACGCAGTATTTT. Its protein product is CASSSASSGTDTQYF.

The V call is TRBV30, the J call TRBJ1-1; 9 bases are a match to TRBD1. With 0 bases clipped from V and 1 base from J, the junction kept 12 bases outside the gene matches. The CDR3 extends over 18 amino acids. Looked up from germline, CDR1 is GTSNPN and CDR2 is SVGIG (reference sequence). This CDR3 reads CAWSVRWGDRVENTEAFF. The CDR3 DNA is TGTGCCTGGAGTGTACGGTGGGGGGACAGGGTAGAGAACACTGAAGCTTTCTTT.

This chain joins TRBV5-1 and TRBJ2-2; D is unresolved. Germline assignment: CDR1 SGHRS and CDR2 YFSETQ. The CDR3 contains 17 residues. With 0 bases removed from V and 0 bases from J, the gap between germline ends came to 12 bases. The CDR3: CASSLGATGANTGELFF. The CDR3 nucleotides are TGCGCCAGCAGCTTGGGGGCTACCGGTGCGAACACCGGGGAGCTGTTTTTT.

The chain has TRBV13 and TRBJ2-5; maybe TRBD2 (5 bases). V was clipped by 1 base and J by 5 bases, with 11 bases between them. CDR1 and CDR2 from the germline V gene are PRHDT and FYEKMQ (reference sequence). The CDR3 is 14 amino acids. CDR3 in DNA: TGTGCCAGCAGCTTAGTCCTAGGCGGGGAGACCCAGTACTTC. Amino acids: CASSLVLGGETQYF.

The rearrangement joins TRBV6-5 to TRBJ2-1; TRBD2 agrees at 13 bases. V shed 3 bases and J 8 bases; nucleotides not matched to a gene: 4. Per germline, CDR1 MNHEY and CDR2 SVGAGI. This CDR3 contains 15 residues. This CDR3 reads CASSYRLAGGDEQFF. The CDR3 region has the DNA TGTGCCAGCAGTTATCGACTAGCGGGGGGAGATGAGCAGTTCTTC.

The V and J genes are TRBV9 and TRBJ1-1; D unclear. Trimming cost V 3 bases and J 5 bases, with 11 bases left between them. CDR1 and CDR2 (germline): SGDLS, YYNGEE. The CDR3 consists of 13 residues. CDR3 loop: CASSDRVGTEAFF. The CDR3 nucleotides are TGTGCCAGCAGCGACAGAGTTGGGACTGAAGCTTTCTTT.

In DNA, the CDR3 is TGCAGCGTTCCTGGACTAGCGGGGACCGAGCAGTACTTC. Translating it yields CSVPGLAGTEQYF. The rearrangement joins TRBV29-1 to TRBJ2-5; 12 bases are shared with TRBD2. Judging by the DNA end, TRBJ2-7 fits better; the J call may be wrong. Germline V gene data show CDR1 as SQVTM and CDR2 as ANQGSEA. The CDR3 runs 13 residues.

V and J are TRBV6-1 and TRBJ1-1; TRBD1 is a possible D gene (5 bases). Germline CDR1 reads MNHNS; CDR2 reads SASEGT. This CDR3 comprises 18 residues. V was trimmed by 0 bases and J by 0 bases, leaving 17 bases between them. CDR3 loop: CASSEAGGRSAMNTEAFF. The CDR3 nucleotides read TGTGCCAGCAGTGAAGCGGGGGGGAGGAGTGCGATGAACACTGAAGCTTTCTTT.

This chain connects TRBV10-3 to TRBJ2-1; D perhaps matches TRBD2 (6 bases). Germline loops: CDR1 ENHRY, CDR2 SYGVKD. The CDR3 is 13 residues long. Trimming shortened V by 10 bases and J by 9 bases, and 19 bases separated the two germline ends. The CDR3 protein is CATDGGAGSEQFF. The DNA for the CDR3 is TGTGCCACCGACGGCGGGGCCGGCAGTGAGCAGTTCTTC.

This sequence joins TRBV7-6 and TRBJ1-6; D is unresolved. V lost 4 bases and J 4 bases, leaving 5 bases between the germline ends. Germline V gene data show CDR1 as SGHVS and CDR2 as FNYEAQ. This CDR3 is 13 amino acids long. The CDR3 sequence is CASSYSYNSPLHF. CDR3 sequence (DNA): TGTGCCAGCAGCTACTCGTATAATTCACCCCTCCACTTT.

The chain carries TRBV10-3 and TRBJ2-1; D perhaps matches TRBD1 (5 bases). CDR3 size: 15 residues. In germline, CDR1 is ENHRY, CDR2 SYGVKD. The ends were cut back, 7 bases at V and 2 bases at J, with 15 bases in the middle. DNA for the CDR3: TGTGCCATCACCCCCCAGGGAACACCCTACAATGAGCAGTTCTTC. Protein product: CAITPQGTPYNEQFF.